The T cell receptor beta chain described here comes from a study of T cell responses to AZD1222 COVID-19 vaccine. Regarding the study as a whole: The peak T cell response came first, and repertoires were sampled only after it. Vaccination with two AZD1222 doses was followed by a rise in Spike-specific TCR breadth and depth. Nearly half of the spike-specific TCRs reportedly recognize variant regions that carry no mutations.

Sequenced by immunoSEQ multiplex PCR; TCRdb stores in-frame clones only, minus some. The profile shows about 140,000 clones, around nine tenths of them singletons. Per the germline V gene, CDR1 is ENHRY and CDR2 is SYGVKD. Trimming took 4 bases from V and 4 from J; bases not matched to a gene: 5. This CDR3 contains 14 residues. A note on this clone: Its antigen is unidentified.

The receptor's source is an adult in good health. Here the sequenced sample was peripheral blood, taken on day 0 of AZD1222 vaccination. The chain has TRBV10-3 and TRBJ2-7, with TRBD1 matching over 9 bases. The chain's CDR3 is CAISVTGGEYEQYF. For the CDR3, the DNA is TGTGCCATCAGTGTAACAGGGGGCGAGTACGAGCAGTACTTC.